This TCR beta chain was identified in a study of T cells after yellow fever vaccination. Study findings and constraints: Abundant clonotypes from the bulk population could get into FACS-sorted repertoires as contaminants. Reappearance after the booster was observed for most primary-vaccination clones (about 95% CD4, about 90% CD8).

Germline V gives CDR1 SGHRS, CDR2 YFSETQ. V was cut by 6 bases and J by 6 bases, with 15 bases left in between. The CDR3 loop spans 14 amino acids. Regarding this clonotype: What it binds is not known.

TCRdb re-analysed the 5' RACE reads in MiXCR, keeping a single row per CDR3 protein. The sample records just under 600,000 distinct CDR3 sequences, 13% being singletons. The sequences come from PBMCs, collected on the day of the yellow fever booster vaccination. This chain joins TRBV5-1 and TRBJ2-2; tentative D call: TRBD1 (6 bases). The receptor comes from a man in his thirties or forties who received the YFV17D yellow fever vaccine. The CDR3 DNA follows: TGCGCCAGCACCCTTCCTACAGGGTCCGGGGAGCTGTTTTTT. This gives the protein CASTLPTGSGELFF.